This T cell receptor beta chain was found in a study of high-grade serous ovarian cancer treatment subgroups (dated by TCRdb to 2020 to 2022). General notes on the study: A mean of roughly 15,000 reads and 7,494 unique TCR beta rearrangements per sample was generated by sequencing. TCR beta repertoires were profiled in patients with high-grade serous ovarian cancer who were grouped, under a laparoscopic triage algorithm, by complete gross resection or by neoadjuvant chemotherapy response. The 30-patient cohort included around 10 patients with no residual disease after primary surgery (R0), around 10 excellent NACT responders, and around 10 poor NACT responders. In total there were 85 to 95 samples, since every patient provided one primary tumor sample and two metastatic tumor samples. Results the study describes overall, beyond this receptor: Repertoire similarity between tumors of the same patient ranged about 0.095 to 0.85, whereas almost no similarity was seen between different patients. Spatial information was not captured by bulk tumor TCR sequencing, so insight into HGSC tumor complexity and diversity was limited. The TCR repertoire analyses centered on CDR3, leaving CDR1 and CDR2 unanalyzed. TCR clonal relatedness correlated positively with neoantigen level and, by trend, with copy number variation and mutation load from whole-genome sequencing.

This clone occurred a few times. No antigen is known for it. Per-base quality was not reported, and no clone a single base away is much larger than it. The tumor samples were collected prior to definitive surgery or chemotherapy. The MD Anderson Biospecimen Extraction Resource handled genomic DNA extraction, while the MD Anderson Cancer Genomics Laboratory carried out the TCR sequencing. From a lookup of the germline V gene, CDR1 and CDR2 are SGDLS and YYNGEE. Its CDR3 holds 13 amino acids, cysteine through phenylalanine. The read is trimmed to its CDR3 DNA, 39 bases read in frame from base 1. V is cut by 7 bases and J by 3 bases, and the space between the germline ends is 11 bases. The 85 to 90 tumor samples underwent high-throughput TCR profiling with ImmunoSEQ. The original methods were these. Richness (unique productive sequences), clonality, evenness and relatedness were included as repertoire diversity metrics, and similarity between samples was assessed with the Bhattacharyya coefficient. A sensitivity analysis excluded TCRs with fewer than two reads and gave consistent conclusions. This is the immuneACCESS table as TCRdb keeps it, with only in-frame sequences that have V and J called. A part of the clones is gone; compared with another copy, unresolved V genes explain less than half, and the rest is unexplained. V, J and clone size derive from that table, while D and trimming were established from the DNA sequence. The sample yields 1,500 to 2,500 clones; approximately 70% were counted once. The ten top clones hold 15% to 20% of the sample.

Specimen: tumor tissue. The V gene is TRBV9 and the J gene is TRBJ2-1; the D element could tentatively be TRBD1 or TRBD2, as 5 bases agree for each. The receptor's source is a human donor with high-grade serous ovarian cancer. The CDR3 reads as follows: CASALGDYNEQFF. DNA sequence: TGTGCCAGCGCCTTGGGGGACTACAATGAGCAGTTCTTC.